Shown below are 3 T cell receptor beta chains from a single sample sequenced in a study of CD8+ T cells in alopecia areata. cDNA prepared by RNA extraction and subsequent reverse transcription served as the template for sequencing. The data were produced by immunoSEQ multiplex PCR, yet TCRdb's version contains in-frame clones alone and is incomplete. This sample has over 150,000 clones; more than 60% occur once, and the top ten carry roughly 1.7%. Sequencing was performed on CD4+ T cells sorted from blood, taken at week 0. The origin of the receptors is a human donor with alopecia areata.

This sequence joins TRBV5-1 and TRBJ1-2; a weak D match, TRBD1 (6 bases). Trimming removed 5 bases from V and 6 bases from J, with 14 bases in between. CDR1 and CDR2 (germline): SGHRS, YFSETQ. This CDR3 contains 13 residues. CDR3 nucleotide sequence: TGCGCCAGCAGGGAGACAGGACGGGATGGCTACACCTTC. It encodes CASRETGRDGYTF.

This clone has more than one count but fewer than ten. The chain couples TRBV29-1 to TRBJ1-1, with D unclear. The CDR3 is made up of 12 amino acids. V was pared by 4 bases and J by 1 base, with 7 bases between. Germline V lookup: CDR1 SQVTM, CDR2 ANQGSEA. The chain's CDR3 is CSVAGWNTEAFF. CDR3 DNA sequence: TGCAGCGTTGCAGGCTGGAACACTGAAGCTTTCTTT.

A single count supports this clone. The rearrangement joins TRBV10-3 to TRBJ2-7, with a weak D call TRBD2 (6 bases). Germline V gene lookup returns CDR1 ENHRY and CDR2 SYGVKD. There are 16 residues in the CDR3. V lost 0 bases to trimming and J lost 4 bases, with 16 bases between them. In DNA form, the CDR3 reads TGTGCCATCAGTGAGTCGTTGGGGGGAAGAAGTTACGAGCAGTACTTC. Translation gives CAISESLGGRSYEQYF.